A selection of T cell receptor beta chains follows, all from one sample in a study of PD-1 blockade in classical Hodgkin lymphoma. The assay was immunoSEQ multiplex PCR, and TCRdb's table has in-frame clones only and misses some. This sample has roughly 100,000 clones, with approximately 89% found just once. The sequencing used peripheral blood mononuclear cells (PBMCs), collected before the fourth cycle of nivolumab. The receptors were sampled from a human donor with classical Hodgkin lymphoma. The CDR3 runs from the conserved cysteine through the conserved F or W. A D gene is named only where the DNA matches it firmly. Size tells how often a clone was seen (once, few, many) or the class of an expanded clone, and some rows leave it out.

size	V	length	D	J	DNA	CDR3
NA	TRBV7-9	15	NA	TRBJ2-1	TGTGCCAGCAGCTTAGGGCAGGGGGGATACAATGAGCAGTTCTTC	CASSLGQGGYNEQFF
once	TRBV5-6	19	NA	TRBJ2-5	TGTGCCAGCAGCGACGCCTTTTTTAAGCGGAAGAAAGAAGTAGAGACCCAGTACTTC	CASSDAFFKRKKEVETQYF
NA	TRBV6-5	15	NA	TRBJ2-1	TGTGCCAGCAAAGAACAGGAAGGACGATACAATGAGCAGTTCTTC	CASKEQEGRYNEQFF
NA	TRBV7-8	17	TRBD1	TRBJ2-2	TGTGCCAGCAGCTTAGTGGGGGACAGGGCGGCCACCGGGGAGCTGTTTTTT	CASSLVGDRAATGELFF
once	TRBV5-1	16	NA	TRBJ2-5	TGCGCCAGCAGCTTGGGCCCTGGGACGGATCAAGAGACCCAGTACTTC	CASSLGPGTDQETQYF
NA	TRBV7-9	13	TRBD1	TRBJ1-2	TGTGCCAGCAGCATGTTACAGGGGCGCGGCTACACCTTC	CASSMLQGRGYTF
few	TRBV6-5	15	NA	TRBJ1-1	TGTGCCAGCAGTTACGTAGTTGGAGGGGACACTGAAGCTTTCTTT	CASSYVVGGDTEAFF
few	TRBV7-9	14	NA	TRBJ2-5	TGTGCCAGCAGCTCCTGGGGGCCCCAAGAGACCCAGTACTTC	CASSSWGPQETQYF
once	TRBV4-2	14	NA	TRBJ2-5	TGTGCCAGCAGCCAAGTGGGGAATCCGGAGACCCAGTACTTC	CASSQVGNPETQYF
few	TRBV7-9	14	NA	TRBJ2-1	TGTGCCAGCAGCGGAACTAGCTCGGGCGATGAGCAGTTCTTC	CASSGTSSGDEQFF
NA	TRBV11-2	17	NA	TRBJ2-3	TGTGCCAGCAGCTCATTAACAGCCCTTCCAAGCACAGATACGCAGTATTTT	CASSSLTALPSTDTQYF
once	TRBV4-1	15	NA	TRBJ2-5	TGCGCCAGCAGCCAAGAAGGGACTGACCAAGAGACCCAGTACTTC	CASSQEGTDQETQYF
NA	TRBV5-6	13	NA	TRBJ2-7	TGTGCCAGCAGCTTGGGACAGCTAAACGAGCAGTACTTC	CASSLGQLNEQYF
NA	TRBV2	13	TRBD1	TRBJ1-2	TGTGCCAGCAGTTTGGACAGGCGATATGGCTACACCTTC	CASSLDRRYGYTF
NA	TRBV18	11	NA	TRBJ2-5	TGTGCCAGCTCACCAAAAGAGACCCAGTACTTC	CASSPKETQYF
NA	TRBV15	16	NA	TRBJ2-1	TGTGCCACCAGCAGAGGGGCACCAGCGTCCTACAATGAGCAGTTCTTC	CATSRGAPASYNEQFF
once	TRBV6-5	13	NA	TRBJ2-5	TGTGCCAGCACCCTACGCGGGAAAGAGACCCAGTACTTC	CASTLRGKETQYF
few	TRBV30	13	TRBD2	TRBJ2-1	TGTGCCTGGAGTCTTTCGACTAGCAGTGAGCAGTTCTTC	CAWSLSTSSEQFF
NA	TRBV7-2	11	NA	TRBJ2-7	TGTGCCAGCAGTCCTTCCTACGAGCAGTACTTC	CASSPSYEQYF
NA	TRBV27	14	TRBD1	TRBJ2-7	TGTGCCAGCAGTGCCGGGACAGGGGCCTACGAGCAGTACTTC	CASSAGTGAYEQYF
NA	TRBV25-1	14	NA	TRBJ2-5	TGTGCCAGCAGTGAATATGCGGCTGCAGAGACCCAGTACTTC	CASSEYAAAETQYF
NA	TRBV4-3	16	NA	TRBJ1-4	TGCGCCAGCAGCCAAGGGCAGTTTGCAACTAATGAAAAACTGTTTTTT	CASSQGQFATNEKLFF
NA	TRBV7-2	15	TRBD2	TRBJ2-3	TGTGCCAGCAGCTCGATAGCGGGAGCCCCAGATACGCAGTATTTT	CASSSIAGAPDTQYF
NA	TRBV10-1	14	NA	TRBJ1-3	TGCGCCAGCAGTCCTACAGGAGTCACGAACACCATATATTTT	CASSPTGVTNTIYF